One and the same sample provided the 19 T cell receptor beta chains below, sequenced in a study of blood T cell repertoires in COVID-19. Clones were sequenced by immunoSEQ multiplex PCR, and TCRdb holds only the in-frame ones, with some missing. This table has around 180,000 clones, around 86% appearing once. What was sequenced was peripheral blood. Every receptor here comes from a woman aged 25 to 39 with active or convalescent COVID-19.

The chain carries TRBV28 and TRBJ2-1, with D perhaps matching TRBD2 (6 bases). Trimming removed 2 bases at V and 6 bases at J, with 11 bases between. CDR1 and CDR2 from the germline V gene are MDHEN and SYDVKM. The CDR3 is 14 residues long. The CDR3 region has the DNA TGTGCCAGCAGTTTAGGGGGGAGGAGCAATGAGCAGTTCTTC. Translated: CASSLGGRSNEQFF.

The chain has TRBV6-5 and TRBJ1-5, with a weak D call TRBD1 (6 bases). In germline, CDR1 is MNHEY, CDR2 SVGAGI. V was clipped by 6 bases and J by 10 bases, with 13 bases between them. The CDR3 contains 12 residues. The CDR3 region has the DNA TGTGCCAGCAGAGAGCTGACAGGTCCCCAGCATTTT. Residues: CASRELTGPQHF.

DNA for the CDR3: TGCGCCAGCAGCCAAGGAACATTGGGCGGGAACTCTGGAAACACCATATATTTT. Encoded protein: CASSQGTLGGNSGNTIYF. The chain uses TRBV4-1 and TRBJ1-3, with unresolved D. The V end lost 1 base, the J end lost 0 bases, and 16 bases lay between the germline ends. Germline V gene data show CDR1 as MGHRA and CDR2 as YSYEKL. There are 18 residues in the CDR3.

In its sample, this clone was seen once. V gene TRBV5-6 combines with J gene TRBJ2-7; 11 positions agree with TRBD2. CDR3 size: 15 residues. The J segment lost 0 bases and the V segment lost 4 bases, leaving 3 bases of the junction unmatched. Germline V CDR1 and CDR2: SGHDT, YYEEEE. The CDR3 nucleotides read TGTGCCAGCAGCATAGCGGGGGGGTACTCCTACGAGCAGTACTTC. Translating it yields CASSIAGGYSYEQYF. Drawing the rest from reference TRBV5-6 and TRBJ2-7, the complete variable domain is DAGVTQSPTHLIKTRGQQVTLRCSPKSGHDTVSWYQQALGQGPQFIFQYYEEEERQRGNFPDRFSGHQFPNYSSELNVNALLLGDSALYLCASSIAGGYSYEQYFGPGTRLTVT.

The chain combines TRBV3-1 (or the pseudogene TRBV3-2) with TRBJ1-1; D gene ambiguous. This CDR3 comprises 13 residues. Germline CDR1 LGHDT, CDR2 YNNKEL (reference sequence). The germline V and J ends were trimmed by 0 bases and 6 bases, with 8 bases remaining between them. The CDR3 region is CASSQEGGAEAFF. The DNA of the CDR3 is TGTGCCAGCAGCCAAGAAGGCGGAGCTGAAGCTTTCTTT.

The chain recombines TRBV5-4 with TRBJ2-1, with 9 bases that match TRBD2. V trimming: 0 bases; J trimming: 0 bases; junction bases outside the gene matches: 4. The CDR3 runs to 17 residues. Per the germline V gene, CDR1 is SGHNT and CDR2 is YYREEE (reference sequence). The CDR3 DNA sequence: TGTGCCAGCAGCTTGGCTAGCGGGATGAGCTCCTACAATGAGCAGTTCTTC. Amino acids: CASSLASGMSSYNEQFF. The whole variable domain, remainder taken from reference TRBV5-4 and TRBJ2-1, is ETGVTQSPTHLIKTRGQQVTLRCSSQSGHNTVSWYQQALGQGPQFIFQYYREEENGRGNFPPRFSGLQFPNYSSELNVNALELDDSALYLCASSLASGMSSYNEQFFGPGTRLTVL.

The gene calls are TRBV27 and TRBJ2-3, with a possible D match to TRBD1 (5 bases). V was clipped by 4 bases and J by 5 bases, with 13 bases between them. Germline loops: CDR1 MNHEY, CDR2 SMNVEV (reference sequence). The CDR3 spans 14 residues. The CDR3 nucleotides read TGTGCCAGCAGTTCTCCGACAGTTAGAGATACGCAGTATTTT. It yields the protein CASSSPTVRDTQYF.

The gene calls are TRBV15 and TRBJ2-3, with D unresolved. Germline lookup yields CDR1 LNHNV and CDR2 YYDKDF (reference sequence). The CDR3 consists of 17 residues. V gave up 0 bases and J gave up 6 bases, with 19 bases separating them. The CDR3 spells CATSRDRRSILGDTQYF. The CDR3 region has the DNA TGTGCCACCAGCAGAGATCGCCGTTCGATTCTTGGCGATACGCAGTATTTT.

The J gene is TRBJ1-2, the V gene TRBV4-1; TRBD1 matches at 9 bases. The germline V gene encodes CDR1 MGHRA and CDR2 YSYEKL. The CDR3 has 15 amino acids. V dropped 3 bases and J dropped 4; count of bases not matched to a gene: 6. CDR3 loop: CASSHGQGIFYGYTF. CDR3 DNA: TGCGCCAGCAGCCACGGACAGGGGATTTTCTATGGCTACACCTTC.

The gene calls are TRBV5-1 and TRBJ2-1; TRBD2 matches at 13 bases. CDR3 length: 17 amino acids. V shed 1 base and J 6 bases; nucleotides not matched to a gene: 7. CDR1 and CDR2 from the germline V gene are SGHRS and YFSETQ. The CDR3 here is CASSLWTSGSLGNEQFF. In DNA form, the CDR3 reads TGCGCCAGCAGCTTGTGGACTAGCGGGAGTCTTGGCAATGAGCAGTTCTTC.

The rearrangement joins TRBV11-3 to TRBJ2-1, with 12 bases that match TRBD2. The CDR3 is made up of 14 amino acids. The V and J ends lost 4 bases and 8 bases, in that order; junction bases with no gene match: 3. Germline values: CDR1 SGHNT, CDR2 YENEEA. This chain's CDR3 is CASSWTSGAYEQFF. For the CDR3, the DNA is TGTGCCAGCAGCTGGACTAGCGGGGCCTATGAGCAGTTCTTC.

The chain recombines TRBV19 with TRBJ2-7, with a weak D call TRBD1 (5 bases). Trimming removed 3 bases at V and 0 bases at J, with 12 bases between. Germline loops: CDR1 LNHDA, CDR2 SQIVND (reference sequence). The CDR3 is 15 residues long. For the CDR3, the DNA is TGTGCCAGTAGTATGAATCAGGGTAACTCCTACGAGCAGTACTTC. It specifies CASSMNQGNSYEQYF.

The chain has TRBV18 and TRBJ2-5; 11 positions match TRBD2. The CDR3 runs 20 residues. J gave up 5 bases and V 1 base, and 18 bases lay outside the gene matches. Germline V gives CDR1 KGHSH, CDR2 LQKENI. CDR3 sequence: CASSPQLAGTSGSSVETQYF. The CDR3 bases are TGTGCCAGCTCACCACAGCTTGCCGGGACTAGCGGCTCTTCCGTGGAGACCCAGTACTTC.

The rearrangement links TRBV6-5 to TRBJ2-7, with TRBD1 as a possible D gene (5 bases). Trimming stripped 6 bases from V and 6 bases from J, with 12 bases between. The germline CDR1 and CDR2 sequences are MNHEY and SVGAGI. This CDR3 comprises 12 residues. CDR3 sequence (DNA): TGTGCCAGCAGGGCGACAGCTTTCGAGCAGTACTTC. Protein sequence: CASRATAFEQYF.

The CDR3 loop is CASSPPSAGGDYNEQFF. CDR3 sequence (DNA): TGTGCCAGCAGCCCACCGTCAGCGGGAGGGGATTACAATGAGCAGTTCTTC. The genes are TRBV11-2 and TRBJ2-1; TRBD2 matches at 10 bases. The CDR3 consists of 17 residues. V trimming: 5 bases; J trimming: 4 bases; junction bases outside the gene matches: 11. Per the germline V gene, CDR1 is SGHAT and CDR2 is FQNNGV.

The chain is built from TRBV7-9 and TRBJ1-2; 9 bases agree with TRBD1. The CDR3 contains 15 residues. Germline V gene sequence: CDR1 SEHNR, CDR2 FQNEAQ (reference sequence). Germline trimming cut 3 bases from V and 8 bases from J; bases unmatched to any gene: 10. The CDR3: CASSFSFSGQGGYTF. CDR3 coding DNA: TGTGCCAGCAGCTTTAGCTTTAGCGGACAGGGGGGCTACACCTTC.

In DNA form, the CDR3 reads TGTGCCAGACAACGGGGGTTGAACACTGAAGCTTTCTTT. Translated, it gives CARQRGLNTEAFF. The rearrangement uses TRBV10-3 and TRBJ1-1; D is possibly TRBD1 (5 bases). The CDR3 is made up of 13 amino acids. The germline V and J ends were trimmed by 10 bases and 0 bases, with 12 bases remaining between them. CDR1 and CDR2 from the germline V gene are ENHRY and SYGVKD.

This clone occurred many times. The rearrangement links TRBV7-9 to TRBJ2-7, with D perhaps matching TRBD2 (7 bases). The V gene's germline CDR1 is SEHNR and CDR2 FQNEAQ (reference sequence). The V end was cut by 5 bases, the J end by 3 bases, with 17 bases between. The CDR3 extends over 15 amino acids. The CDR3 here is CASSPSGTPFYEQYF. In DNA form, the CDR3 reads TGTGCCAGCAGCCCAAGCGGGACACCTTTCTACGAGCAGTACTTC. Variable domain in full (rest from reference TRBV7-9 and TRBJ2-7): DTGVSQNPRHKITKRGQNVTFRCDPISEHNRLYWYRQTLGQGPEFLTYFQNEAQLEKSRLLSDRFSAERPKGSFSTLEIQRTEQGDSAMYLCASSPSGTPFYEQYFGPGTRLTVT.

This chain joins TRBV12-5 and TRBJ2-3; 8 bases are shared with TRBD1. CDR3 length equals 14 residues. J gave up 2 bases and V 6 bases, and 4 bases lay outside the gene matches. In germline, CDR1 is LGHNT, CDR2 FRNRAP. The CDR3 protein is CASGGTGPTDTQYF. Written as DNA, the CDR3 is TGTGCTAGTGGCGGGACAGGCCCCACAGATACGCAGTATTTT.